What follows describes a single TCR beta chain. As yet, its antigen is unknown. The CDR3 has 13 amino acids. Germline V gene lookup returns CDR1 SGHKS and CDR2 YYEKEE (reference sequence). V was trimmed by 0 bases and J by 3 bases, leaving 6 bases between them. The source of the sample is a study of cytomegalovirus exposure and HLA in healthy donors. Whole-study context: In an earlier analysis, around 120 million unique TCR beta sequences were found from some 170 million T cells. Of several hundred genotyped donors, 80% to 85% grouped in the Caucasian-associated ancestry cluster.

Primers: 60 Vbeta forward and 13 Jbeta reverse. Sequencing used immunoSEQ multiplex PCR; TCRdb keeps in-frame clones, though not all of them. The table includes 180,000 or so clones, approximately 83% detected once. General study results and limits: It was likely that a cluster of highly shared sequence variants was a sequencing artifact. Another analysis was done later, and it associated around 17,000 TCR beta sequences with HLA alleles at 0.05 false discovery rate.

The sample consisted of PBMCs. This chain links TRBV5-5 with TRBJ1-1, with a possible D match to TRBD1 (5 bases). The receptor comes from a man aged 18 to 30 in good health and CMV-seropositive. CDR3 protein: CASSLGDYTEAFF. DNA of the CDR3: TGTGCCAGCAGCTTGGGGGACTACACTGAAGCTTTCTTT.